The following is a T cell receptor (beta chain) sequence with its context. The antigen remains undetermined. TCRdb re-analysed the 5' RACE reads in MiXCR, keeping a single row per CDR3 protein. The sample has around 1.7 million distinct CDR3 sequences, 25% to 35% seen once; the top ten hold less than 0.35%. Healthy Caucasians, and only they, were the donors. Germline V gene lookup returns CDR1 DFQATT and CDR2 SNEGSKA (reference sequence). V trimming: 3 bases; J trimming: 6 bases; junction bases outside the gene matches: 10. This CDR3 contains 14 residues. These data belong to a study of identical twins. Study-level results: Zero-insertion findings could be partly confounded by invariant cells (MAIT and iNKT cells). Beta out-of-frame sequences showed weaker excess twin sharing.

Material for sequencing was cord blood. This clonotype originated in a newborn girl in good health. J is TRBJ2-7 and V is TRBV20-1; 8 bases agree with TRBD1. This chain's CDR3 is CSARGPGGPREQYF. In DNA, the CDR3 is TGCAGTGCTAGGGGACCAGGGGGCCCGCGCGAGCAGTACTTC.